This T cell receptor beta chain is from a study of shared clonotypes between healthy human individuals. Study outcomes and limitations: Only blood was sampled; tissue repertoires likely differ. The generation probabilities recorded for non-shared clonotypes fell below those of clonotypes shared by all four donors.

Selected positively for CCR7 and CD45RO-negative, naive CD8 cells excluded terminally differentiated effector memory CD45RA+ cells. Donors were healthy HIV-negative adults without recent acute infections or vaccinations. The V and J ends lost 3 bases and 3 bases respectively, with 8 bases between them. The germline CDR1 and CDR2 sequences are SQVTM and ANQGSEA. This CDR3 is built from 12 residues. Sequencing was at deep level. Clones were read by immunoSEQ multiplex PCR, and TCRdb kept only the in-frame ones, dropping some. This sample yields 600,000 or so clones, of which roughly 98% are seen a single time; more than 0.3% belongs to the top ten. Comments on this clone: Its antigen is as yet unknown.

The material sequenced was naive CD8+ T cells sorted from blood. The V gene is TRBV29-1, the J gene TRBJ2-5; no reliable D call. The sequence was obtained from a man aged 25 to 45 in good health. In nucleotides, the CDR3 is TGCAGCGTTGACATCCAGAAAGAGACCCAGTACTTC. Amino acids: CSVDIQKETQYF.